The 7 T cell receptor beta chains reported below all come from one sample, sequenced in a study of CD8+ T cells in alopecia areata. Sequencing relied on a cDNA template that was reverse transcribed from extracted RNA. Sequencing used immunoSEQ multiplex PCR; TCRdb keeps in-frame clones, though not all of them. The table records 100,000 to 140,000 clones, less than 90% of them present only once. Treatment noted: oral pan-JAK inhibitor, 5-10 mg twice daily. The material was CD8+ T cells sorted from blood, obtained at week 24, from a patient treated with tofacitinib. The receptor set was obtained from a human donor with alopecia areata.

V and J are TRBV2 and TRBJ2-1, with 9 nucleotides matching TRBD1. CDR1 and CDR2 (germline): SNHLY, FYNNEI. V lost 5 bases, J lost 4 bases, and 12 bases stayed unmatched. The length of the CDR3 is 17 residues. CDR3 sequence: CASSYTPGQGNYNEQFF. The CDR3 nucleotides are TGTGCCAGCAGTTATACCCCGGGACAGGGAAATTACAATGAGCAGTTCTTC.

The genes are TRBV7-2 and TRBJ1-1; the D is unclear. V was cut by 5 bases and J by 7 bases, with 11 bases left in between. Looked up from germline, CDR1 is SGHTA and CDR2 is FQGNSA. CDR3 length equals 12 residues. The CDR3 coding sequence is TGTGCCAGCAGCCTACGACGCTATGAAGCTTTCTTT. It specifies CASSLRRYEAFF.

There are a few counts of this clone. V and J are TRBV15 and TRBJ2-3; 7 bases align to TRBD2. The CDR3 has 18 residues. V gave up 6 bases and J gave up 1 base; unmatched junction bases: 16. CDR1 is LNHNV, CDR2 YYDKDF, per germline (reference sequence). CDR3: CATREWPRLAGGTDTQYF. As DNA, the CDR3 is TGTGCCACCAGAGAATGGCCTAGATTGGCGGGGGGCACAGATACGCAGTATTTT.

The chain couples TRBV11-2 to TRBJ2-3, with 10 nucleotides matching TRBD2. This CDR3 contains 17 residues. The germline V gene encodes CDR1 SGHAT and CDR2 FQNNGV. V was clipped by 4 bases and J by 4 bases; unmatched bases: 11. CDR3 residues: CASSWVASGGDADTQYF. As DNA, the CDR3 is TGTGCCAGCAGCTGGGTGGCTAGCGGGGGAGACGCAGATACGCAGTATTTT.

This clone is a singleton in its sample. The chain combines TRBV27 with TRBJ1-6; D gene uncertain. Between the trimmed V and J ends, which lost 7 bases and 1 base, there was a span of 11 bases. CDR1 and CDR2 from the germline V gene are MNHEY and SMNVEV (reference sequence). The CDR3 is 15 residues long. DNA for the CDR3: TGTGCCAGCATTCTTCGGTGGTCCTATAATTCACCCCTCCACTTT. Amino acid sequence: CASILRWSYNSPLHF.

The J gene is TRBJ1-1, the V gene TRBV5-1; maybe TRBD1 (6 bases). V was pared by 2 bases and J by 5 bases, with 13 bases between. The CDR3 runs to 14 residues. Germline CDR1 SGHRS, CDR2 YFSETQ. The CDR3 sequence: CASSFTTGWTEAFF. The CDR3 DNA reads as TGCGCCAGCAGCTTCACTACAGGGTGGACTGAAGCTTTCTTT.

This clone was seen only a few times. This chain links TRBV27 with TRBJ2-5; TRBD2 matches at 10 bases. V was pared by 5 bases and J by 4 bases, with 7 bases of the junction left unmatched. The CDR3 has 15 amino acids. Germline V lookup: CDR1 MNHEY, CDR2 SMNVEV (reference sequence). In DNA, the CDR3 is TGTGCCAGCAGTCCCCCGGGACTAGCGCTAGAGACCCAGTACTTC. Translating it yields CASSPPGLALETQYF.